A selection of T cell receptor beta chains follows, all from one sample in a study of blood T cell repertoires in COVID-19. TCRdb keeps only in-frame clones here, not all; method: immunoSEQ multiplex PCR. The repertoire holds roughly 520,000 clones, with roughly 90% as singletons. The sample comprised PBMCs or T cells enriched from blood (not recorded which). The receptor source for this set is a woman between 40 and 50 years old who had recovered from COVID-19. CDR3s include the opening cysteine and the closing phenylalanine or tryptophan. The D gene is left open where the match is weak. Size values are once, few and many counts, or a class for expanded clones, and some rows have none.

j_call clone_size d_call v_call cdr3_nt cdr3_aa
TRBJ2-7 . . TRBV4-1 TGCGCCAGCAGCCAAGCCCCCAGGACCTACGAGCAGTACTTC CASSQAPRTYEQYF
TRBJ1-1 once . TRBV28 TGTGCCAGCAGTTCCCCCCCGGGAGAGGGAACTGAAGCTTTCTTT CASSSPPGEGTEAFF
TRBJ1-2 . . TRBV6-1 TGTGCCAGCAGTGAAGCTTACAGGGCCCTTGCCTATGGCTACACCTTC CASSEAYRALAYGYTF
TRBJ2-7 . TRBD2 TRBV5-1 TGCGCCAGCAAGACTGCAGCGGGAGCCGTCTACGAGCAGTACTTC CASKTAAGAVYEQYF
TRBJ2-1 . TRBD2 TRBV11-3 TGTGCCAGCAGCTCGGGACTAGCGGCTCACAATGAGCAGTTCTTC CASSSGLAAHNEQFF
TRBJ1-5 . TRBD1 TRBV4-1 TGCGCCAGCAGCCAACTTACAGGGGGCAATCAGCCCCAGCATTTT CASSQLTGGNQPQHF
TRBJ1-3 . . TRBV19 TGTGCCAGTAGTATGGGGCCAAATGCTGGAAACACCATATATTTT CASSMGPNAGNTIYF
TRBJ2-5 . TRBD1 TRBV28 TGTGCCAGCAGTTACTGGACAGGGGGCGCCGTGAAGACCCAGTACTTC CASSYWTGGAVKTQYF
TRBJ1-2 . . TRBV28 TGTGCCAGCAGTCCCCCGGGAGGGGGCTACACCTTC CASSPPGGGYTF
TRBJ1-5 once . TRBV15 TGTGCCACCAGCAGAGATCTGGGGCCCAATCAGCCCCAGCATTTT CATSRDLGPNQPQHF
TRBJ1-5 . . TRBV7-2 TGTGCCAGCAGCTTACTGACAGACCGCCAGCCCCAGCATTTT CASSLLTDRQPQHF
TRBJ1-2 . TRBD1 TRBV10-3 TGTGCCATCCGTGAGGGGACAGGGGGGAACTATGGCTACACCTTC CAIREGTGGNYGYTF
TRBJ2-1 . TRBD1 TRBV15 TGTGCCACCAGCAGAGTCCGGGACAGCAGGGGAAAGTACAATGAGCAGTTCTTC CATSRVRDSRGKYNEQFF
TRBJ1-5 . . TRBV19 TGTGCCAGTAGTATAAGCGTTTGGGTAGGTCAGCCCCAGCATTTT CASSISVWVGQPQHF
TRBJ1-2 . TRBD1 TRBV5-5 TGTGCCAGCAGCCGCGGGACAGCCGTTAACTATGGCTACACCTTC CASSRGTAVNYGYTF
TRBJ1-4 . . TRBV27 TGTGCCAGCAGTCCCCTCCACGGGGCTAATGAAAAACTGTTTTTT CASSPLHGANEKLFF
TRBJ2-2 . . TRBV20-1 TGCAGTGCTAGTCACCCGAGTTTCTCGAACACCGGGGAGCTGTTTTTT CSASHPSFSNTGELFF
TRBJ2-1 . . TRBV23-1 TGCGCCAGCAGTCCCTCAGGGACAAATGAGCAGTTCTTC CASSPSGTNEQFF
TRBJ2-5 . . TRBV24-1 TGTGCCACCAGTGATTTAAGACCTCGGAGGTTCGAGGAGCCCCAAGAGACCCAGTACTTC CATSDLRPRRFEEPQETQYF
TRBJ2-3 . TRBD2 TRBV19 TGTGCCAGTAACACCTTTGAACTAGCGGGTACGCAGTATTTT CASNTFELAGTQYF
TRBJ1-4 . . TRBV7-9 TGTGCCACTACCGGGGTTCCTGGCGGGACGGGTAATGAAAAACTGTTTTTT CATTGVPGGTGNEKLFF
TRBJ2-7 . . TRBV19 TGTGCCAGTAGTATTTCAGGTCCTTCCTACGAGCAGTACTTC CASSISGPSYEQYF
TRBJ2-7 . TRBD2 TRBV28 TGTGCCAGCAGTCTAGCGGGGTACTACGAGCAGTACTTC CASSLAGYYEQYF
TRBJ1-2 . TRBD1 TRBV18 TGTGCCAGCTCACCTGGGACAGAGAACTATGGCTACACCTTC CASSPGTENYGYTF
TRBJ1-3 . . TRBV19 TGTGCCAGTAGTATACAGGGACTTTCTGGAAACACCATATATTTT CASSIQGLSGNTIYF
TRBJ2-1 . TRBD2 TRBV27 TGTGCCAGCCGCCGACTAGCGGGTCGCCATGAGCAGTTCTTC CASRRLAGRHEQFF
TRBJ1-2 . TRBD1 TRBV5-1 TGCGCCAGCAGCTTAAGAGGGGGCGACTATGGCTACACCTTC CASSLRGGDYGYTF
TRBJ1-1 . . TRBV27 TGTGCCAGCAGTTTGGTCGGGGTACCCACTGAAGCTTTCTTT CASSLVGVPTEAFF
TRBJ1-2 . . TRBV18 TGTGCCAGCTCATCAGGAGGCGGGGGCTATGGCTACACCTTC CASSSGGGGYGYTF
TRBJ2-7 . TRBD2 TRBV7-2 TGTGCCAGCAGCTCCCTCCCGACGACTAGCGGGAGGGCCATCAACGAGCAGTACTTC CASSSLPTTSGRAINEQYF
TRBJ2-5 once . TRBV30 TGTGCCTGGGACTTTAGTGACCAAGAGACCCAGTACTTC CAWDFSDQETQYF
TRBJ1-2 . . TRBV28 TGTGCCAGCAGTTTATTCAGTCCCTATGGCTACACCTTC CASSLFSPYGYTF
TRBJ1-2 few TRBD1 TRBV19 TGTGCCAGTAGTCCAGCAGGGAACAGGGGATCTGCTGGCTACACCTTC CASSPAGNRGSAGYTF
TRBJ1-3 . . TRBV3-1/TRBV3-2 TGTGCCAGCAGCCAAGAACCCGGGACATCCGGGGACACCATATATTTT CASSQEPGTSGDTIYF
TRBJ2-1 once . TRBV24-1 TGTGCCACCCAAGACAGGTACAATGAGCAGTTCTTC CATQDRYNEQFF
TRBJ2-1 . TRBD2 TRBV2 TGTGCCAGCAGTTCCCGGTTTAGCGGGAGGATCGACAATGAGCAGTTCTTC CASSSRFSGRIDNEQFF
TRBJ2-7 few . TRBV10-3 TGTGCCATCAGTGAGAGTCGCCAGGGAATCACCTACGAGCAGTACTTC CAISESRQGITYEQYF
TRBJ2-3 . . TRBV27 TGTGCCAGCAGTTTATACAGTCTTAGCACAGATACGCAGTATTTT CASSLYSLSTDTQYF